This T cell receptor (beta chain) emerged from a study of cytomegalovirus exposure and HLA in healthy donors. PCR amplification relied on 60 Vbeta primers (plus 13 Jbeta primers). Assay used: immunoSEQ multiplex PCR; TCRdb lists only in-frame clones, some missing. This sample carries roughly 120,000 clones, over 60% of them seen once, and the ten largest clones take just under 8.5%. On this clone itself: Its antigen is as yet unknown.

From germline, CDR1 is MNHEY and CDR2 SVGAGI. Trimming removed 7 bases from V and 5 bases from J; junction bases left unmatched: 5. There are 14 residues in the CDR3. Notes on the study in general: Reports credit the classifier with highly specific, highly sensitive diagnosis of cytomegalovirus status.

Sequenced material: PBMCs. This clonotype originated in a woman between 40 and 55 years old in good health and CMV-seropositive. The chain links TRBV6-5 to TRBJ2-3; 11 nucleotides agree with TRBD1. The CDR3 DNA follows: TGTGCCAGCAACCGCGGGACAGGGGGAGATACGCAGTATTTT. It encodes CASNRGTGGDTQYF.